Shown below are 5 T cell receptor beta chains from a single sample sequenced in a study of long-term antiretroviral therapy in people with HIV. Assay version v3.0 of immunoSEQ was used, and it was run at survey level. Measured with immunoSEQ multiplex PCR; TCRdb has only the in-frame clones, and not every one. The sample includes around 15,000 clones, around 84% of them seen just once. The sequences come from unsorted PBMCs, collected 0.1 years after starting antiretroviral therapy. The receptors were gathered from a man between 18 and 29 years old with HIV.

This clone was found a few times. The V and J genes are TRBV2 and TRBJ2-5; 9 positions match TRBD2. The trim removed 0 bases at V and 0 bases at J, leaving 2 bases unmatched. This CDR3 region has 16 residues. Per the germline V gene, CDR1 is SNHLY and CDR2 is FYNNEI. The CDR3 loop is CASSEAGTSNQETQYF. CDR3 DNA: TGTGCCAGCAGTGAAGCAGGGACTAGCAACCAAGAGACCCAGTACTTC.

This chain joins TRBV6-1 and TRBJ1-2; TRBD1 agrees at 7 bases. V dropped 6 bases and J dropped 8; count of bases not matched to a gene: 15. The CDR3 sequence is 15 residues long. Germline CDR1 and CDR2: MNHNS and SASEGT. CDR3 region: CASRGLQGPPAGYTF. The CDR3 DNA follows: TGTGCCAGCAGGGGCCTACAGGGGCCGCCGGCCGGCTACACCTTC.

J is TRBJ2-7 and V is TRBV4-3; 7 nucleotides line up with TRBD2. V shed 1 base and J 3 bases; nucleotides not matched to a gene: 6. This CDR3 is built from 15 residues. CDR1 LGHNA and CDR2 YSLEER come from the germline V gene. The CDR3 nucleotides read TGCGCCAGCAGCCAAGTCTGGGGGGGAATCTACGAGCAGTACTTC. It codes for CASSQVWGGIYEQYF.

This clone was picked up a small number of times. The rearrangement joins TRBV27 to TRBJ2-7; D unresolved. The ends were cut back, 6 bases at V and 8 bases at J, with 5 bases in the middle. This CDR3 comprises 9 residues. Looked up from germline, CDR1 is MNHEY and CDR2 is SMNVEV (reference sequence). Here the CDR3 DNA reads TGTGCCAGCAGGCATAAGCAGTACTTC. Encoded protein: CASRHKQYF.

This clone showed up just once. The CDR3 DNA sequence: TGTGCCAGCAGCACCCCAGGACGGGGAAAAACTGAAGCTTTCTTT. Its protein product is CASSTPGRGKTEAFF. The chain links TRBV9 to TRBJ1-1; unclear D gene. The V end was cut by 4 bases, the J end by 5 bases, with 18 bases between. The CDR3 is made up of 15 amino acids. Germline values: CDR1 SGDLS, CDR2 YYNGEE.